This TCR beta chain is drawn from a study of stem cell transplantation in POMP-related autoinflammatory disease. Looking at the study overall: CD8+ T cells were low and CD4+ cells naive-skewed before transplant.

Assay used: immunoSEQ multiplex PCR; TCRdb lists only in-frame clones, some missing. This table holds some 69,000 clones, approximately 91% found once. Study outcomes and limitations: Fewer unique TRB V-J gene pairings were identified in patients with PRAID.

Notes on this clone: Its antigen is as yet unknown.

V lost 3 bases and J lost 2; bases outside the gene matches: 6. The germline V gene has CDR1 KGHDR and CDR2 SFDVKD. CDR3 length: 16 residues. The sequence derives from a human patient with POMP-related autoinflammation and immune dysregulation (PRAID). Some of the T cells may derive from the graft donor. The specimen comprised CD4+ T cells from PBMCs, sampled after stem cell transplantation. This chain joins TRBV24-1 and TRBJ2-3, with 8 bases aligning to TRBD2. The CDR3 region is CATSDPTSVLTDTQYF. The CDR3, as DNA: TGTGCCACCAGTGATCCGACTAGCGTCCTCACAGATACGCAGTATTTT.